Listed below are T cell receptor beta chains from one sample, sequenced in a study of regulatory T cells in long-lasting Graves disease. TCRdb processed the multiplex PCR reads anew with MiXCR; each CDR3 protein has one entry. The sample records a few hundred thousand distinct CDR3 sequences, approximately 12% being singletons. The same sample was also used in a study of T cells in Graves' hyperthyroidism and ophthalmopathy.

The specimen was peripheral blood mononuclear cells (PBMCs), collected at new diagnosis, from a patient treated with antithyroid drugs. The receptors derive from a woman under 30 with Graves disease. The CDR3 runs from the conserved cysteine through the conserved F or W. Fields, in order: CDR3 DNA, CDR3 protein, J gene, V gene, clone size, D gene. The D gene is left open where the match is weak. Size is omitted from some rows. Given values are once, few, many or a class for expanded clones.

DNA: TGCAGCGTTGAAGATCGGGGAGGTTTCCGTTTT
CDR3: CSVEDRGGFRF
J: TRBJ2-3
V: TRBV29-1
size: few
D: NA

DNA: TGCAGCGTTGCAAAAAGCAACAATGAGCAGTTCTTC
CDR3: CSVAKSNNEQFF
J: TRBJ2-1
V: TRBV29-1
size: NA
D: NA

DNA: TGCGCCAGCAGCCAAGACTACAGGGGATTCTACGAGCAGTACTTC
CDR3: CASSQDYRGFYEQYF
J: TRBJ2-7
V: TRBV4-3
size: few
D: TRBD1

DNA: TGTGCCAGCAGTTACTTTTTGACAGGGAATTCCGGGGAGCTGTTTTTT
CDR3: CASSYFLTGNSGELFF
J: TRBJ2-2
V: TRBV6-5
size: few
D: TRBD1

DNA: TGTGCCAGCAGTCCTCCGGGACTAGGGGCGGAAGAGACCCAGTACTTC
CDR3: CASSPPGLGAEETQYF
J: TRBJ2-5
V: TRBV6-1
size: NA
D: TRBD2

DNA: TGTGCCAGCAGTAGTCTGGGTGCGACTAATGAAAAACTGTTTTTT
CDR3: CASSSLGATNEKLFF
J: TRBJ1-4
V: TRBV6-1
size: many
D: NA

DNA: TGTGCCAGCAGCTTGCCTAGCGGGAGCCGGGGTGAGCAGTTCTTC
CDR3: CASSLPSGSRGEQFF
J: TRBJ2-1
V: TRBV5-6
size: NA
D: TRBD2

DNA: TGTGCCAGCAGTTCAATACTAGCGGGAGGGCCTGACCCATTC
CDR3: CASSSILAGGPDPF
J: TRBJ2-1
V: TRBV28
size: many
D: TRBD2

DNA: TGTGCCAGCAGTTACTCCTCAGGGGGCGAAGCTTTCTTT
CDR3: CASSYSSGGEAFF
J: TRBJ1-1
V: TRBV6-5
size: many
D: TRBD1

DNA: TGTGCCATCAGTGAAGTCCAAGGGGGCGTAGGGTATGGCTACACCTTC
CDR3: CAISEVQGGVGYGYTF
J: TRBJ1-2
V: TRBV10-3
size: many
D: TRBD1

DNA: TGTGCCAGCACCCCGGCCGTAGCTGGAAACACCATATATTTT
CDR3: CASTPAVAGNTIYF
J: TRBJ1-3
V: TRBV28
size: many
D: NA

DNA: TGTGCCTGGGCCTCCGACGGGACCACAGATACGCAGTATTTT
CDR3: CAWASDGTTDTQYF
J: TRBJ2-3
V: TRBV30
size: few
D: NA

DNA: TGTGCCAGCAGCTCCGCCGAACACCGGACTAGCGGGGGGCTCTACAGTGAGCAGTTCTTC
CDR3: CASSSAEHRTSGGLYSEQFF
J: TRBJ2-1
V: TRBV11-2
size: NA
D: TRBD2

DNA: TGTGCCAGCAGCCCTCGGGCTGAAGACACCATATATTTT
CDR3: CASSPRAEDTIYF
J: TRBJ1-3
V: TRBV3-1
size: few
D: NA

DNA: TGTGCCAGCATTGGGCAGAACACCGGGGAGCTGTTTTTT
CDR3: CASIGQNTGELFF
J: TRBJ2-2
V: TRBV28
size: many
D: NA

DNA: TGCGCCAGCAGCCTCCGTTTAGGGACTAGCGGGAGGATTTTCGGTAATGAGCAGTTCTTC
CDR3: CASSLRLGTSGRIFGNEQFF
J: TRBJ2-1
V: TRBV4-1
size: NA
D: TRBD2

DNA: TGTGCCAGCAGAGACTCCGGGACCGCCTACAATGAGCAGTTCTTC
CDR3: CASRDSGTAYNEQFF
J: TRBJ2-1
V: TRBV7-9
size: NA
D: NA

DNA: TGTGCCAGCAGCCGACGGCCGTTCTCCTACGAGCAGTACTTC
CDR3: CASSRRPFSYEQYF
J: TRBJ2-7
V: TRBV11-2
size: many
D: NA

DNA: TGTGCCAGCACCCAGCGGGAGCTCTCCTACGAGCAGTACTTC
CDR3: CASTQRELSYEQYF
J: TRBJ2-7
V: TRBV13
size: many
D: TRBD2

DNA: TGTGCCAGCAGCTTAACCGGTTATGAGGACTACACCTTC
CDR3: CASSLTGYEDYTF
J: TRBJ1-2
V: TRBV7-3
size: many
D: NA

DNA: TGTGCCAGCTGGTCTAGCGGCTACACCTTC
CDR3: CASWSSGYTF
J: TRBJ1-2
V: TRBV6-1
size: few
D: NA

DNA: TGTGCCAGCAGTGAAGACAGGGGAAGACGTCTTCTATACGAGCAGTACTTC
CDR3: CASSEDRGRRLLYEQYF
J: TRBJ2-7
V: TRBV2
size: many
D: TRBD1

DNA: TGTGCTAGTGGTTTCCAGTACGTTCGACTAGCGGGGGGCCCCGGTGAAGGGGAGACCCAGTACTTC
CDR3: CASGFQYVRLAGGPGEGETQYF
J: TRBJ2-5
V: TRBV12-5
size: many
D: TRBD2

DNA: TGTGCCAGCAGTTTATTGTTGGCTAACCGGGGCACAGATACGCAGTATTTT
CDR3: CASSLLLANRGTDTQYF
J: TRBJ2-3
V: TRBV12-3/TRBV12-4
size: many
D: NA

DNA: TGTGCCAGCTCCCGTGGGGGGGGGAGCACCCAGTACTTC
CDR3: CASSRGGGSTQYF
J: TRBJ2-5
V: TRBV7-8
size: many
D: TRBD2

DNA: TGTGCCAGCAGCTTGTTCCGGGAGGGCCCCCCAGATACGCAGTATTTT
CDR3: CASSLFREGPPDTQYF
J: TRBJ2-3
V: TRBV5-4
size: many
D: TRBD2

DNA: TGTGCCGGTTCCTACCCGGAGATGAACACTGAAGCTTTCTTT
CDR3: CAGSYPEMNTEAFF
J: TRBJ1-1
V: TRBV2
size: many
D: NA

DNA: TGTGCCAGCAGCTTCTCGACGCACCGCAATGAGCAGTTCTTC
CDR3: CASSFSTHRNEQFF
J: TRBJ2-1
V: TRBV7-2
size: NA
D: NA

DNA: TGTGCCAGCAGTTACTCGATCGGGGATACTGAAGCTTTCTTT
CDR3: CASSYSIGDTEAFF
J: TRBJ1-1
V: TRBV6-5
size: many
D: NA

DNA: TGCAGCGTCCAAGGGATAGCTTTCCGTAGCACAGATACGCAGTATTTT
CDR3: CSVQGIAFRSTDTQYF
J: TRBJ2-3
V: TRBV29-1
size: NA
D: NA

DNA: TGTGCCAGTAGGCACCTAGGACAGGGGACAGATACGCAGTATTTT
CDR3: CASRHLGQGTDTQYF
J: TRBJ2-3
V: TRBV19
size: few
D: TRBD1